The entry that follows covers one TCR beta chain sequence. Despite likely unrecorded immune exposures, the donors were nominally healthy at the time of sampling. The CDR3 covers 14 residues. Germline V gene sequence: CDR1 GTSNPN, CDR2 SVGIG (reference sequence). With 5 bases clipped from V and 3 bases from J, the junction kept 6 bases outside the gene matches. The PCR was carried out with 60 Vbeta primers and 13 Jbeta primers. The method was immunoSEQ multiplex PCR; TCRdb's version includes in-frame clones alone and lacks a portion of them. The sample consists of roughly 100,000 clones, roughly 15% of them appearing once. These data are taken from a study of cytomegalovirus exposure and HLA in healthy donors.

The TCR was taken from a female donor in good health and CMV-seronegative. The sequencing input was PBMCs. This chain uses TRBV30 with TRBJ1-5; 8 bases are a match to TRBD1. The CDR3 nucleotides read TGTGCCTGGCCGAGGCAGGGGGCCAATCAGCCCCAGCATTTT. The encoded protein is CAWPRQGANQPQHF.